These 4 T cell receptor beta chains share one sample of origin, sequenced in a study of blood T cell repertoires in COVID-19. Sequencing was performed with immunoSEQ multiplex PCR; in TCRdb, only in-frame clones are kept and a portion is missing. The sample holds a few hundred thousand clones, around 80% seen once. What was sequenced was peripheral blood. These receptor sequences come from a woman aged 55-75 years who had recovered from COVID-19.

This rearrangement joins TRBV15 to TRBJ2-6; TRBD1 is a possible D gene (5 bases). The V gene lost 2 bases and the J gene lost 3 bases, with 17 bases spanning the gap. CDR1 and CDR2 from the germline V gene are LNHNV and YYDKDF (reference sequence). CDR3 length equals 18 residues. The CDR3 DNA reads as TGTGCCACCAGCAGAAAGGCAGGGTTGTCGCTTGGGGCCAACGTCCTGACTTTC. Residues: CATSRKAGLSLGANVLTF.

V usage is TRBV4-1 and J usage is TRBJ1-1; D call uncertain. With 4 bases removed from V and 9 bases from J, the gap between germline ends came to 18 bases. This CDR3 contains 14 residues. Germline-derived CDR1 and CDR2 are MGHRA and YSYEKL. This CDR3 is CASSPYSGRTKAFF. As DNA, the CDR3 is TGCGCCAGCAGCCCATACAGCGGCAGAACTAAAGCTTTCTTT.

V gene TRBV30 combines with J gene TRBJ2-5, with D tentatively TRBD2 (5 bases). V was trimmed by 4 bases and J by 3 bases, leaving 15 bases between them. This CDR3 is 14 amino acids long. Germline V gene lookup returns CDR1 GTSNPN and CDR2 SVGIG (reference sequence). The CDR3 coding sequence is TGTGCCTGGATAGGGCCCGGAGGAGAAGAGACCCAGTACTTC. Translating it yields CAWIGPGGEETQYF.

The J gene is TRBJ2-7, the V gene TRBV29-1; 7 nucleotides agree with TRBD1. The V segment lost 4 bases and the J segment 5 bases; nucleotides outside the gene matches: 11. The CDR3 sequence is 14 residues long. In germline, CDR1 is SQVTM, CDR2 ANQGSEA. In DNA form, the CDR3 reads TGCAGCGTTGCGATTCTAAAAACAGGGGACGAGCAGTACTTC. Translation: CSVAILKTGDEQYF.